A selection of T cell receptor beta chains follows, all from one sample in a study of shared clonotypes between healthy human individuals. Sequenced by immunoSEQ multiplex PCR; TCRdb stores in-frame clones only, minus some. Of roughly 2.4 million clones in the sample, 90% to 96% were seen once. Sequenced material: naive CD4+ T cells sorted from blood. Receptor source: a young man in good health. Each CDR3 is given with its conserved first and last residue. A D gene is named only where the DNA matches it firmly. A row's size may be missing; if present it is once, few, many or a size class.

j_gene | d_gene | v_gene | abundance | CDR3nt | CDR3aa
TRBJ2-1 | - | TRBV2 | - | TGTGCCAGCACCGGGGGCAATGTACAGGAGCAGTTCTTC | CASTGGNVQEQFF
TRBJ2-5 | - | TRBV7-8 | - | TGTGCCAGCAGCCCTAATCCGGGGGGCCTAGGGGAGACCCAGTACTTC | CASSPNPGGLGETQYF
TRBJ1-5 | TRBD1 | TRBV7-9 | - | TGTGCCAGCAGCCCAGGGGGCGGGGGCAATCAGCCCCAGCATTTT | CASSPGGGGNQPQHF
TRBJ2-5 | - | TRBV5-1 | - | TGCGCCAGCAGCTTGCGTAGCGTTGAGACCCAGTACTTC | CASSLRSVETQYF
TRBJ2-5 | TRBD1 | TRBV7-9 | - | TGTGCCAGCAGCTGGGGACAGGGGTTCCAAGAGACCCAGTACTTC | CASSWGQGFQETQYF
TRBJ2-1 | - | TRBV6-6 | - | TGTGCCAGCAGTTACAGGGCCCTAGAGGCCTACAATGAGCAGTTCTTC | CASSYRALEAYNEQFF
TRBJ1-1 | - | TRBV11-2 | - | TGTGCCAGCAGCTCGTGGCTGCGGGATAGGGCTTTCTTT | CASSSWLRDRAFF
TRBJ1-2 | - | TRBV4-1 | - | TGCGCCAGCAGCCGAACTTTAGGGACGGACTATGGCTACACCTTC | CASSRTLGTDYGYTF
TRBJ2-1 | - | TRBV27 | - | TGTGCCAGCAGTTTATTGGATGAGCAGTTCTTC | CASSLLDEQFF
TRBJ2-7 | TRBD1 | TRBV6-1 | - | TGTGCCAGCACAGGGGGTGGTGGTAGCTACGAGCAGTACTTC | CASTGGGGSYEQYF
TRBJ2-3 | TRBD1 | TRBV6-1 | - | TGTGCCAGCAGTTTGAACAGGGGAAACACAGATACGCAGTATTTT | CASSLNRGNTDTQYF
TRBJ2-7 | - | TRBV20-1 | - | TGCAGTGCCCCCGGAACCTACGAGCAGTACTTC | CSAPGTYEQYF
TRBJ1-5 | TRBD1 | TRBV7-2 | - | TGTGCCAGCAGGAGTAGACAGGGGTCCCAGCCCCAGCATTTT | CASRSRQGSQPQHF
TRBJ1-2 | - | TRBV2 | - | TGTGCCAGCGGGCAGCAAGCCCATCTCAATGGCTACACCTTC | CASGQQAHLNGYTF
TRBJ1-2 | TRBD1 | TRBV6-6 | - | TGTGCCAGCAGTTACTTGTTGGACAGGAACTATGGCTACACCTTC | CASSYLLDRNYGYTF
TRBJ1-1 | - | TRBV4-3 | - | TGCGCCAGCAGCCAAGAATGGGCAGGGACGACTGAAGCTTTCTTT | CASSQEWAGTTEAFF
TRBJ2-7 | - | TRBV20-1 | - | TGCAGTGCTAGATCCGACCAAGAGCAGTACTTC | CSARSDQEQYF
TRBJ2-5 | - | TRBV30 | - | TGTGCCTGGAGTGTTTCCAGGGCGGGTGTCTTGGAGACCCAGTACTTC | CAWSVSRAGVLETQYF
TRBJ2-6 | TRBD1 | TRBV6-1 | - | TGTGCCAGCAGGACAGGGTCGGGGGCCAACGTCCTGACTTTC | CASRTGSGANVLTF
TRBJ2-7 | TRBD1 | TRBV27 | - | TGTGCCGCCGGACAGGGGAGACGCTACGAGCAGTACTTC | CAAGQGRRYEQYF
TRBJ2-5 | - | TRBV5-1 | - | TGCGCCAGCAGCGGGACCCCTCAAGAGACCCAGTACTTC | CASSGTPQETQYF
TRBJ2-1 | - | TRBV6-1 | - | TGTGCCAGCACCCGGGGGGGACAGGGCCCGAATGAGCAGTTCTTC | CASTRGGQGPNEQFF
TRBJ2-4 | TRBD2 | TRBV2 | - | TGTGCCAGCAGAACTAGCGGGAGTGGGAACATTCAGTACTTC | CASRTSGSGNIQYF
TRBJ1-4 | - | TRBV7-9 | - | TGTGCCAGCAGCCGGGACACCTCTAATGAAAAACTGTTTTTT | CASSRDTSNEKLFF
TRBJ1-1 | - | TRBV28 | - | TGTGCCAGCAGTGGCGCCGGACAGCTGAACACTGAAGCTTTCTTT | CASSGAGQLNTEAFF
TRBJ2-2 | - | TRBV7-9 | - | TGTGCCAGCAGCTTCCCGACAGACACCGGGGAGCTGTTTTTT | CASSFPTDTGELFF
TRBJ2-2 | TRBD2 | TRBV7-7 | - | TGTGCTAGCAGCCGGGGGGGGCCAGCGGGCACCGGGGAGCTGTTTTTT | CASSRGGPAGTGELFF
TRBJ1-5 | - | TRBV5-6 | - | TGTGCCAGCAGCTTGGGACAGGCCAATCAGCCCCAGCATTTT | CASSLGQANQPQHF
TRBJ1-1 | - | TRBV9 | - | TGTGCCAGCAGCGCCACAGGGTACACTGAAGCTTTCTTT | CASSATGYTEAFF
TRBJ2-4 | TRBD1 | TRBV5-6 | - | TGTGCCAGCAGCTTGGAGTACAGGGGGCCTGGCATAGCCAAAAACATTCAGTACTTC | CASSLEYRGPGIAKNIQYF
TRBJ2-3 | - | TRBV5-4 | once | TGTGCCAGCAGCTTGGAGGAGGGAGCCACAGATACGCAGTATTTT | CASSLEEGATDTQYF
TRBJ1-6 | - | TRBV7-2 | - | TGTGCCAGCAGCTTATTGGGACAAGCTAATTCACCCCTCCACTTT | CASSLLGQANSPLHF
TRBJ2-1 | TRBD2 | TRBV5-1 | - | TGCGCCAGCAGCGTAGCCCCGGGACTAGCGGCCTACAATGAGCAGTTCTTC | CASSVAPGLAAYNEQFF
TRBJ1-5 | - | TRBV28 | - | TGTGCCAGCAGTTTACCGAATCAGCCCCAGCATTTT | CASSLPNQPQHF
TRBJ1-2 | - | TRBV7-2 | - | TGTGCCAGCAGCTTAGCCCGGGACACCCATGGCTACACCTTC | CASSLARDTHGYTF
TRBJ2-7 | - | TRBV5-1 | - | TGCGCCAGCAGCTTCGGAGGGAACGAGCAGTACTTT | CASSFGGNEQYF
TRBJ2-1 | - | TRBV11-2 | - | TGTGCCAGCAGCGTGAGACTTAGCTCCTACAATGAGCAGTTCTTC | CASSVRLSSYNEQFF
TRBJ1-2 | TRBD1 | TRBV25-1 | - | TGTGCCAGTCTACCGCCAGGGGGCGCAAGCTATGGCTACACCTTC | CASLPPGGASYGYTF
TRBJ2-1 | TRBD2 | TRBV18 | - | TGTGCCAGCTCACCACCAAGCGGGGGCGGCAATGAGCAGTTCTTC | CASSPPSGGGNEQFF
TRBJ2-1 | TRBD1 | TRBV30 | - | TGTGCCTGGACCCGGAGAAGGGGGCGCGACCCTATCTACAATGAGCAGTTCTTC | CAWTRRRGRDPIYNEQFF
TRBJ2-3 | - | TRBV11-1 | - | TGTGCCAGCAGCTTCGGGGCAGATACGCAGTATTTT | CASSFGADTQYF
TRBJ1-2 | TRBD1 | TRBV5-1 | - | TGCGCCAGCAGCGTCGGACAGGGGGGTCATGGCTACACCTTC | CASSVGQGGHGYTF
TRBJ2-7 | - | TRBV5-1 | - | TGCGCCAGCAAACAGGGACAAGGGTCCTACGAGCAGTACTTC | CASKQGQGSYEQYF
TRBJ2-2 | - | TRBV6-1 | - | TGTGCCAGCAGTGTCGGAACCGGGGAGCTGTTTTTT | CASSVGTGELFF
TRBJ1-1 | - | TRBV30 | - | TGTGCCTCCTTGAGGGAAGGCGGGACTGAAGCTTTCTTT | CASLREGGTEAFF
TRBJ2-3 | - | TRBV30 | few | TGTGCCTGGAGTGTGAAAGGGGCTGCAGATACGCAGTATTTT | CAWSVKGAADTQYF
TRBJ1-1 | TRBD1 | TRBV6-6 | - | TGTGCCAGCACCGGAACTGACAGGGGAGTGACTGAAGCTTTCTTT | CASTGTDRGVTEAFF
TRBJ2-7 | TRBD1 | TRBV11-2 | - | TGTGCCAGTTCCGGGACAGGGGGCTACGAGCAGTACTTC | CASSGTGGYEQYF
TRBJ2-7 | - | TRBV11-2 | - | TGTGCCAGCAGGCGACCCAGGAGCGAGCAGTACTTC | CASRRPRSEQYF
TRBJ2-7 | - | TRBV7-5 | - | TGTGCCAGAAGCTTAGGGGACCCACAAACCGGCGAGCAGTACTTC | CARSLGDPQTGEQYF
TRBJ2-7 | TRBD1 | TRBV5-1 | - | TGCGCCAGCAGCTTGTTGGGGACAGCCAGAACCGGGGAGCAGTACTTC | CASSLLGTARTGEQYF
TRBJ1-2 | - | TRBV27 | - | TGTGCCAGCAGTCCCCACGATAACTATGGCTACACCTTC | CASSPHDNYGYTF
TRBJ2-7 | TRBD2 | TRBV28 | - | TGTGCCAGCAGTCGGACTAGCGGGATTGTCCACGAGCAGTACTTC | CASSRTSGIVHEQYF
TRBJ2-7 | - | TRBV18 | - | TGTGCCAGCTCACCACGGTCCGACTACGAGCAGTACTTC | CASSPRSDYEQYF
TRBJ2-1 | TRBD2 | TRBV10-1 | - | TGCGCCAGCAGTGATATAGCGGGGGGCATCAATGAGCAGTTCTTC | CASSDIAGGINEQFF
TRBJ2-5 | - | TRBV11-3 | - | TGTGCCAGCAGCGTAGCAGGGGGGCTTAAGACCCAGTACTTC | CASSVAGGLKTQYF
TRBJ2-7 | - | TRBV20-1 | - | TGCAGTGCTAGTCGGTCCTACGAGCAGTACTTC | CSASRSYEQYF
TRBJ2-2 | TRBD2 | TRBV6-1 | - | TGTGCCAGCAGACTAGCGGGACGTACCGGGGAGCTGTTTTTT | CASRLAGRTGELFF
TRBJ2-3 | TRBD2 | TRBV10-1 | once | TGCGCCAGCAGTGCGGCGGGAGGGCCCAATACGCAGTATTTT | CASSAAGGPNTQYF